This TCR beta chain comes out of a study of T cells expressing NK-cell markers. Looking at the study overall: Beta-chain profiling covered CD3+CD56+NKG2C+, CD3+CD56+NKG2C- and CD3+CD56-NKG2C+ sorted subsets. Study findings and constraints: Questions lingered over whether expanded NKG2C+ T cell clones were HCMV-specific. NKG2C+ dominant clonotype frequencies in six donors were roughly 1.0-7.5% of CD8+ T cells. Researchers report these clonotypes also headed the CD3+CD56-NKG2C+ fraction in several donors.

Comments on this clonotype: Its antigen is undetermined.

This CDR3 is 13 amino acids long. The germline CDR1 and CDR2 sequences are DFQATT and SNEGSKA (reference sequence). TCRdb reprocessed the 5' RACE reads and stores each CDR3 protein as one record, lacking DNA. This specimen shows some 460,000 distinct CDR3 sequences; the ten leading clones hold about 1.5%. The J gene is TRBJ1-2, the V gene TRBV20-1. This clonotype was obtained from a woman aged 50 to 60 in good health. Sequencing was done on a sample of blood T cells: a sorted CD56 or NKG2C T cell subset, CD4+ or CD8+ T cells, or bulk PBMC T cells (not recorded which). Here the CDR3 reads CSADVVASYGYTF.